Each of the 7 T cell receptor beta chains below was sequenced from the same sample in a study of read filtering for tumor transcriptome and immune sequencing. From 300 to 400 ng of RNA, a library with molecular barcoded alpha/delta and beta/gamma adaptors was made. TCRdb itself ran the reads through MiXCR, one entry per CDR3 protein. The sample holds around 140,000 distinct CDR3 sequences, over 10% seen once. Sequenced sample: a population of CD138-negative cells sorted from bone marrow. Receptors originate from a donor aged 40 or older with multiple myeloma.

This clonotype has only a few counts. V is TRBV19 and J is TRBJ2-3; D not resolved. The CDR3 is made up of 12 amino acids. CDR1 LNHDA and CDR2 SQIVND come from the germline V gene (reference sequence). V was pared by 6 bases and J by 4 bases, with 8 bases between. CDR3 amino acids: CASSPGSDTQYF. The CDR3 DNA is TGTGCCAGTAGCCCTGGCTCAGATACGCAGTATTTT.

This clonotype was recorded at least ten times. The chain couples TRBV18 to TRBJ2-1, with D tentatively TRBD1 or TRBD2 (5 bases each). V gave up 0 bases and J gave up 0 bases, with 12 bases separating them. CDR3 length: 17 residues. Germline CDR1 and CDR2: KGHSH and LQKENI. The CDR3 spells CASSPPRGRPSYNEQFF. As DNA, the CDR3 is TGTGCCAGCTCACCACCGAGGGGCAGACCCTCCTACAATGAGCAGTTCTTC.

This clonotype showed up many times. The V call is TRBV7-3, the J call TRBJ2-3; 7 bases align to TRBD2. Trimming took 6 bases from V and 5 from J; bases not matched to a gene: 17. Germline V gene lookup returns CDR1 SGHTA and CDR2 FQGTGA. The CDR3 loop spans 17 amino acids. The CDR3, as DNA: TGTGCCAGCAGTCCACCCTCTGCCCGGGAGGACGAAGATACGCAGTATTTT. Its protein product is CASSPPSAREDEDTQYF.

This clonotype was seen at least ten times. This sequence joins TRBV24-1 and TRBJ1-5, with D possibly TRBD1 on 6 matching bases. The germline V gene encodes CDR1 KGHDR and CDR2 SFDVKD. This CDR3 has 14 residues. Trimming stripped 3 bases from V and 6 bases from J, with 11 bases between. CDR3: CATSDAGAGQPQHF. CDR3 coding DNA: TGTGCCACCAGTGATGCAGGGGCCGGTCAGCCCCAGCATTTT.

As regards this clonotype: This could be a read error, since a much larger clone is one nucleotide away. The V gene is TRBV11-1, the J gene TRBJ2-2; no definite D call. Germline values: CDR1 SGHAT, CDR2 FQDESV (reference sequence). Trimming cost V 1 base and J 4 bases, with 10 bases left between them. The CDR3 contains 15 residues. The DNA for the CDR3 is TGTGCCAGCAGCTTAGGCAGGCCGAGCACCGGGGAGCTGTTTTTT. This translates into CASSLGRPSTGELFF.

This clonotype was counted many times. This chain connects TRBV6-2 or TRBV6-3 to TRBJ2-1; maybe TRBD2 (5 bases). CDR1 and CDR2 (germline): MNHEY, SVGEGT. The CDR3 contains 15 residues. V shed 5 bases and J shed 9 bases, with 20 bases lying between them. This CDR3 reads CASSQSGYAASEQFF. DNA for the CDR3: TGTGCCAGCAGTCAAAGCGGTTACGCTGCGAGTGAGCAGTTCTTC.

This clonotype showed up just a few times. Possible read error: a much larger clone is one base away. The genes are TRBV13 and TRBJ1-1, with 12 bases lining up with TRBD1. This CDR3 has 15 amino acids. Germline V gene sequence: CDR1 PRHDT, CDR2 FYEKMQ (reference sequence). The DNA of the CDR3 is TGTGCCAGCAGCTTCCTCGGGACAGGGGGCCTGGGGGCTCTCTTT. As protein: CASSFLGTGGLGALF.